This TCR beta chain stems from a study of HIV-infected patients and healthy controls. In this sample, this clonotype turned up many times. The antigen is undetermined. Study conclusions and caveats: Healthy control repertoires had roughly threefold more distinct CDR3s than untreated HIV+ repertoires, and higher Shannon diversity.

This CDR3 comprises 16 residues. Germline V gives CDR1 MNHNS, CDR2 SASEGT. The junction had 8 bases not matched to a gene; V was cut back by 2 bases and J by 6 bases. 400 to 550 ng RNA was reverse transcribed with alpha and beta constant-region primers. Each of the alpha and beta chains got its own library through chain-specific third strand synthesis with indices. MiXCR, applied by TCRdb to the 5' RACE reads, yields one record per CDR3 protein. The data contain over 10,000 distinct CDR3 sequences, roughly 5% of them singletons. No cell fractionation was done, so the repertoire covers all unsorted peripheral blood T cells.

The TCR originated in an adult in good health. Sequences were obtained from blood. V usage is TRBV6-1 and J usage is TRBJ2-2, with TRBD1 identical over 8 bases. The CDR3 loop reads CASSESAGTGSGELFF. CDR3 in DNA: TGTGCCAGCAGTGAATCCGCGGGGACAGGTTCCGGGGAGCTGTTTTTT.